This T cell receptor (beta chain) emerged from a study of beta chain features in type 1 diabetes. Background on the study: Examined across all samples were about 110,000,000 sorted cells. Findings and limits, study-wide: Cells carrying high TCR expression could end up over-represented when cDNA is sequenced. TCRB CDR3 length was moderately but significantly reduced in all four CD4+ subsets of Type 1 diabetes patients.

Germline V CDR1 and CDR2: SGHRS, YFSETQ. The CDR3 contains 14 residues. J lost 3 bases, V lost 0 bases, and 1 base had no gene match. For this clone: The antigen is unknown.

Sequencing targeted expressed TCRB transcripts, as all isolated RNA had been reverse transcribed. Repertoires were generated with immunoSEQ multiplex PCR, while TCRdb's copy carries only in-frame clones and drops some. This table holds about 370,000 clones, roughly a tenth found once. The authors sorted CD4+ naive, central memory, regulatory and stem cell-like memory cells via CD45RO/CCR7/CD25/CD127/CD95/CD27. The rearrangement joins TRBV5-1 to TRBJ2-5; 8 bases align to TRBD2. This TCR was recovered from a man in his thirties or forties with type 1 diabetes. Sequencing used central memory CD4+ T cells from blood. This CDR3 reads CASSLGLAKETQYF. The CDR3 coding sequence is TGCGCCAGCAGCTTGGGACTAGCGAAAGAGACCCAGTACTTC.